The following is a T cell receptor beta chain sequence with its context. The data belong to a study of graft-versus-host responses after intestinal transplantation. The repertoire was sequenced with immunoSEQ multiplex PCR; TCRdb's copy has only in-frame clones and lacks some. The sample has about 77,000 clones; approximately 90% are singletons. The V gene lost 4 bases and the J gene lost 3 bases, with 17 bases spanning the gap. From germline, CDR1 is SGDLS and CDR2 YYNGEE. The CDR3 runs to 15 residues. The gene calls are TRBV9 and TRBJ2-7, with D uncertain. The receptor comes from a human patient who received an intestinal transplant, so some T cells may come from the graft donor. The sequences come from PBMCs, collected 98 days after intestinal transplantation. The CDR3 bases are TGTGCCAGCAGCCCCCTAAGGGTTATGGGCTACGAGCAGTACTTC. This sequence encodes CASSPLRVMGYEQYF.